Presented here are 3 T cell receptor beta chains from one specimen sequenced in a study of blood T cells in healthy people across ages. Combining a sample-barcoded 5' primer with a J-beta primer mix, a second PCR ran for about 7 to 11 cycles. From the 5' RACE reads, TCRdb called clonotypes with MiXCR, one entry per CDR3 protein. The profile shows about 1,800,000 distinct CDR3 sequences, roughly 27% of them singletons. Sequenced input: blood. The receptors shown here come from a woman aged 25 to 39 in good health.

CDR3 residues: CASNPTATYEQYF. In nucleotides, the CDR3 is TGTGCCAGCAACCCGACAGCAACCTACGAGCAGTACTTC. This chain uses TRBV28 with TRBJ2-7; possibly TRBD1 for D (5 bases). Germline CDR1 is MDHEN and CDR2 is SYDVKM. The CDR3 extends over 13 amino acids. Trimming took 7 bases from V and 2 from J, leaving 12 bases between them.

The rearrangement uses TRBV3-1 and TRBJ1-1; tentative D call: TRBD1 (5 bases). Looked up from germline, CDR1 is LGHDT and CDR2 is YNNKEL (reference sequence). V lost 4 bases and J lost 4, with 19 bases in between. This CDR3 spans 16 amino acids. CDR3 sequence reads: CASSRLYGAMGTEAFF. CDR3 bases: TGTGCCAGCAGCCGCTTGTATGGGGCGATGGGCACTGAAGCTTTCTTT. The full variable domain, in which reference TRBV3-1 and TRBJ1-1 provide the parts outside the CDR3, is DTAVSQTPKYLVTQMGNDKSIKCEQNLGHDTMYWYKQDSKKFLKIMFSYNNKELIINETVPNRFSPKSPDKAHLNLHINSLELGDSAVYFCASSRLYGAMGTEAFFGQGTRLTVV.

This clonotype was counted between two and nine times. At one end, the junction sequence differs from germline, possibly due to a read error. The gene calls are TRBV5-1 and TRBJ2-7, with 11 bases that match TRBD1. The CDR3 runs to 13 residues. In germline, CDR1 is SGHRS, CDR2 YFSETQ. This CDR3 is CAGSHGTGGEQYF. The CDR3 DNA reads TGCGCCGGCAGCCACGGGACAGGGGGCGAGCAGTACTTC.